The clone carrying this TCR beta chain was picked up many times. What it binds is not known. The data were taken from a study of T-cell memory formation after mild COVID-19. Background on the study: TCR clusters were largely donor specific. Study conclusions and caveats: Some SARS-CoV-2-responding clones were already detected in memory before infection.

CDR3 length equals 16 residues. CDR1 is SGHRS, CDR2 YFSETQ, per germline. V was pared by 0 bases and J by 4 bases, with 2 bases of the junction left unmatched. TCRdb fed the 5' RACE reads into MiXCR, producing one record per CDR3 protein. The profile covers roughly 240,000 distinct CDR3 sequences, with over 15% appearing a single time and less than 2.5% taken by the ten largest. The material sequenced was PBMCs or a T cell subset sorted from them (not recorded which). The rearrangement joins TRBV5-1 to TRBJ2-2; the match to TRBD2 covers 11 bases. This clonotype was obtained from an adult woman who had mild COVID-19 (a few samples of this study predate the infection). Cell type and time point are not known. The CDR3 coding sequence is TGCGCCAGCAGCTTGGGACTAGCGGGACCCACCGGGGAGCTGTTTTTT. Protein product: CASSLGLAGPTGELFF.